This T cell receptor beta chain appears in the sequencing data of a study of CD8 T cells in ankylosing spondylitis (dated by TCRdb to 2016 to 2017). Regarding the study in general: To find TCR variants linked to disease, the study profiled T cell receptor beta repertoires in ankylosing spondylitis patients and healthy donors. The full study cohort was made up of over 20 ankylosing spondylitis patients and over 90 healthy donors. Peripheral blood was sampled, and synovial fluid was additionally collected from ankylosing spondylitis patients.

Note on this clonotype: The target of this receptor is not known. The input lacks base qualities; no much larger clone sits a single base away.

The sample was run on an Illumina HiSeq 2500. Quantitative 5'-RACE with molecular barcodes was the method used to prepare the TCR beta libraries. The study's processing was this. To identify disease-linked TCR variants, a new computational method was used, one built on a probabilistic model of VDJ rearrangement. TCRdb took the public reads, trimmed them with fastp at Q25, ran MiXCR for clone calling and kept in-frame beta chains. Every entry covers one CDR3 protein and lists the most common genes and DNA from its rows. The V and J calls reflect TCRdb's pipeline rather than the authors' work. Within this sample are under 250,000 distinct CDR3 sequences, with 20% to 30% of them counted one time only. In total, the top ten clones hold 5% to 7.5% of the sample. What the research found in general, with its limitations: The disease-linked clones showed a CD8+ phenotype and occurred at relatively low frequencies in peripheral blood. Some motif variants had previously been reported in the synovial fluid and blood of reactive arthritis patients, which suggests shared mechanisms of disease initiation. Significant enrichment of the disease-linked clones was reported in matched synovial fluid samples from ankylosing spondylitis patients. A TCR beta motif of fewer than 10 highly homologous amino acid variants appeared characteristic of blood from ankylosing spondylitis patients.

The TCR sequence derives from a male donor with ankylosing spondylitis or in good health (not recorded which). Material for sequencing was blood, either unsorted or a sorted T cell fraction (not recorded which).

Here the CDR3 is given as CASSQKDRNQPQHF. The DNA sequence reads TGTGCCAGCAGCCAGAAGGACAGAAATCAGCCCCAGCATTTT. The chain employs TRBV5-6 and TRBJ1-5, with TRBD1 perhaps the D gene, on 6 matching bases. CDR1 and CDR2 are read off the germline V gene as SGHDT and YYEEEE. The CDR3, cysteine through phenylalanine, is 14 amino acids long. The entry retains the CDR3 DNA only, 42 bases that are in frame from base 1. V is clipped by 4 bases and J by 4 bases, and the sequence between their germline boundaries is 12 bases long.